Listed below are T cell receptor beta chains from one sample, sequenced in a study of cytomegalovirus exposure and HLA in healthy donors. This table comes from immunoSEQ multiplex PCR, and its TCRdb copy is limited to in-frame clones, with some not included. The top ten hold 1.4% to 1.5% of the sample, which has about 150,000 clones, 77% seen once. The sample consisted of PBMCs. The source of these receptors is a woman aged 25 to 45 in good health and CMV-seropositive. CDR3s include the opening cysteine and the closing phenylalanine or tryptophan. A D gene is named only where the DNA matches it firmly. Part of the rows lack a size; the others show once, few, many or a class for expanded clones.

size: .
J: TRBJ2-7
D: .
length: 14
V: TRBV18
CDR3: CASSPPAGPYEQYF
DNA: TGTGCCAGCTCACCACCGGCAGGGCCCTACGAGCAGTACTTC

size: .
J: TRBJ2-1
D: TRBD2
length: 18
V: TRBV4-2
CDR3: CASSPAQSGTTSYNEQFF
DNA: TGTGCCAGCAGCCCCGCTCAGAGCGGGACCACCTCCTACAATGAGCAGTTCTTC

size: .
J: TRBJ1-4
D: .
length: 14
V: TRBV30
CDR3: CAWSKGGVNEKLFF
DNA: TGTGCCTGGAGTAAGGGGGGGGTTAATGAAAAACTGTTTTTT

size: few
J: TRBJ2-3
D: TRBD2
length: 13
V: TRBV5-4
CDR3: CASSWREGDTQYF
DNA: TGTGCCAGCAGCTGGCGGGAGGGAGATACGCAGTATTTT

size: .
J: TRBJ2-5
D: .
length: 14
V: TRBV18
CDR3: CASSPPGARETQYF
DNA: TGTGCCAGCTCACCACCGGGGGCCCGGGAGACCCAGTACTTC

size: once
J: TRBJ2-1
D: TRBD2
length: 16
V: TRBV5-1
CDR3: CASSLAVAGGYNEQFF
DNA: TGCGCCAGCAGCTTGGCAGTAGCGGGGGGCTACAATGAGCAGTTCTTC

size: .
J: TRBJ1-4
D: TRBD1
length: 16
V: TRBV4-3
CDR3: CASSQDHGDRVEKLFF
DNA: TGCGCCAGCAGCCAAGATCATGGGGACAGGGTTGAAAAACTGTTTTTT

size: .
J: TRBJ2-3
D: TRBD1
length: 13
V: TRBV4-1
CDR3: CASRYRGKDTQYF
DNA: TGCGCCAGCAGGTACAGGGGAAAAGATACGCAGTATTTT

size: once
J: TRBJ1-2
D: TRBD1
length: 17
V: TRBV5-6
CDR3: CASSRPDRGDYYYGYTF
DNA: TGTGCCAGCAGCCGCCCGGACAGGGGCGATTATTACTATGGCTACACCTTC

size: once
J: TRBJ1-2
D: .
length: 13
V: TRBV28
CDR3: CASRLQGTYGYTF
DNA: TGTGCCAGCAGACTACAGGGTACCTATGGCTACACCTTC

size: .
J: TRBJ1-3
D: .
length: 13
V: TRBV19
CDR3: CASNPPGSNTIYF
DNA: TGTGCCAGTAACCCTCCGGGTTCGAACACCATATATTTT

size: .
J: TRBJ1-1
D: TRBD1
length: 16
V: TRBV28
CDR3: CASSLPLRGPYTEAFF
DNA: TGTGCCAGCAGTTTACCACTTAGGGGGCCGTACACTGAAGCTTTCTTT

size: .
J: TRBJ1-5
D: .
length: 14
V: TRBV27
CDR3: CASSFRGGEQPQHF
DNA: TGTGCCAGCAGTTTTCGGGGGGGCGAGCAGCCCCAGCATTTT

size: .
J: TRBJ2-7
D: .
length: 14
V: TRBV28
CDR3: CASSSPGHTYEQYF
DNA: TGTGCCAGCAGTTCCCCGGGACACACCTACGAGCAGTACTTC

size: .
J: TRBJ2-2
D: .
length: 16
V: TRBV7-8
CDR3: CSSSYSLYGRGGELFF
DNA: TGTTCCAGCAGCTATTCCCTGTACGGTAGGGGCGGGGAGCTGTTTTTT

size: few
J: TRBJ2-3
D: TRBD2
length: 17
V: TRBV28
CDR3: CASSREARVTSTDTQYF
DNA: TGTGCCAGCAGTCGGGAGGCCCGTGTTACTAGCACAGATACGCAGTATTTT

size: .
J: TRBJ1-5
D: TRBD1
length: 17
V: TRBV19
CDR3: CASSTTRTGDSNQPQHF
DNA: TGTGCCAGTAGTACAACTAGAACAGGGGATAGCAATCAGCCCCAGCATTTT

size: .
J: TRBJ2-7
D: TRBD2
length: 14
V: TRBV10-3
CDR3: CAISAERGSYEQYF
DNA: TGTGCCATCAGTGCCGAGCGGGGCTCCTACGAGCAGTACTTC

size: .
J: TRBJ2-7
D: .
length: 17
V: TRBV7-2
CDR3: CASSLVMGRANSYEQYF
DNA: TGTGCCAGCAGCTTAGTTATGGGGAGAGCCAACTCCTACGAGCAGTACTTC

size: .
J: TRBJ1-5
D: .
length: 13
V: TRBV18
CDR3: CASSPEGNQPQHF
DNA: TGTGCCAGCTCACCGGAGGGGAATCAGCCCCAGCATTTT

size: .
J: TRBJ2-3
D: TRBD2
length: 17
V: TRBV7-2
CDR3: CASSLAGTSGSTDTQYF
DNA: TGTGCCAGCAGCTTGGCTGGGACTAGCGGGAGCACAGATACGCAGTATTTT

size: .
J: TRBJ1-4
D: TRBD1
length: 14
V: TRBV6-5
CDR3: CASRDRGANEKLFF
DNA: TGTGCCAGCAGGGACAGGGGGGCTAATGAAAAACTGTTTTTT

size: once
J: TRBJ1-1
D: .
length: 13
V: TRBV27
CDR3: CASSFRMNTEAFF
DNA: TGTGCCAGCAGCTTCAGGATGAACACTGAAGCTTTCTTT

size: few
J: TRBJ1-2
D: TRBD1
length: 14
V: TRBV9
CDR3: CASSVGQGDYGYTF
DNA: TGTGCCAGCAGCGTAGGGCAGGGGGACTATGGCTACACCTTC

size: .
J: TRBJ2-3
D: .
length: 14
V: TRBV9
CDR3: CASSDRLGTDTQYF
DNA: TGTGCCAGCAGCGACAGGTTGGGGACAGATACGCAGTATTTT

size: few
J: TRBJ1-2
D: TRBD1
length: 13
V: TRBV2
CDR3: CASTSGTAYGYTF
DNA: TGTGCCAGCACCTCCGGGACAGCCTATGGCTACACCTTC

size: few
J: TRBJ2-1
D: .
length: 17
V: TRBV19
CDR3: CASTGRGRAYGAHEQFF
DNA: TGTGCCAGTACTGGGCGGGGGCGGGCTTATGGGGCCCATGAGCAGTTCTTC

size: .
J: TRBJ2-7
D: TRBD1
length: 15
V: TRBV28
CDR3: CASRMRDRLTYEQYF
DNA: TGTGCCAGCAGGATGCGGGACAGGCTGACCTACGAGCAGTACTTC

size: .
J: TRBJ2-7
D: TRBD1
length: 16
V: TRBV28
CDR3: CASSLSRDSIDYEQYF
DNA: TGTGCCAGCAGTCTCTCTCGGGACAGCATCGACTACGAGCAGTACTTC

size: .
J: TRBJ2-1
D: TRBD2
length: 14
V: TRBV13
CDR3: CASSVETSGHEQFF
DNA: TGTGCCAGCAGCGTGGAGACTAGCGGTCATGAGCAGTTCTTC

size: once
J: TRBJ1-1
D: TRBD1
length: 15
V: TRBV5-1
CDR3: CASSHGQGRGTEAFF
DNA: TGCGCCAGCAGCCACGGACAGGGGAGGGGCACTGAAGCTTTCTTT

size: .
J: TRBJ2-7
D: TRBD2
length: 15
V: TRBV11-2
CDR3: CASSLDSGSTYEQYF
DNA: TGTGCCAGCAGCTTGGATAGCGGGTCCACCTACGAGCAGTACTTC

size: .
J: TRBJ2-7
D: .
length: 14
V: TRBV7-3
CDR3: CASSTGGLSTEQYF
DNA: TGTGCCAGCAGCACCGGGGGTCTGAGTACCGAGCAGTACTTC

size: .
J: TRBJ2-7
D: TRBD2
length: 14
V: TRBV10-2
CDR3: CASSEWTSSYEQYF
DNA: TGCGCCAGCAGTGAGTGGACTAGTAGTTACGAGCAGTACTTC

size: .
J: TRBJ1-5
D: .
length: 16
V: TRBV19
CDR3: CASSMDRVYSNQPQHF
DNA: TGTGCCAGTAGTATGGATCGGGTTTATAGCAATCAGCCCCAGCATTTT

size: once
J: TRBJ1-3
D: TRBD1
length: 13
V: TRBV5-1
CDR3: CASSQTGRDTIYF
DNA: TGCGCCAGCAGCCAGACAGGGCGCGACACCATATATTTT

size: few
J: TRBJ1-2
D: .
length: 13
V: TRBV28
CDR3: CASSPSVDYGYTF
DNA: TGTGCCAGCAGCCCCAGCGTAGACTATGGCTACACCTTC

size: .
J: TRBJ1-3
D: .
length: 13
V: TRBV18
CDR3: CASFTVSGNTIYF
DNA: TGTGCCAGCTTTACAGTATCTGGAAACACCATATATTTT

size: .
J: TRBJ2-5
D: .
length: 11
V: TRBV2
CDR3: CASQVVQTQYF
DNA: TGTGCCAGCCAGGTGGTCCAGACCCAGTACTTC

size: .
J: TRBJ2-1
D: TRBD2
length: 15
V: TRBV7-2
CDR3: CASSRRGGSYNEQFF
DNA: TGTGCCAGCAGCCGCCGGGGGGGCTCCTACAATGAGCAGTTCTTC

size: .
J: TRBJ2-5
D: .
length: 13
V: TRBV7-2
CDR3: CASSSEMRETQYF
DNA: TGTGCCAGCAGCTCAGAGATGAGGGAGACCCAGTACTTC

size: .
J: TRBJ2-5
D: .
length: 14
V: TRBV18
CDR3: CASSPSAVQETQYF
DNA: TGTGCCAGCTCACCAAGCGCCGTCCAAGAGACCCAGTACTTC

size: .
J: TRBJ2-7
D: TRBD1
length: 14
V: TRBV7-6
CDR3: CASSLARDSPGRYF
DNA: TGTGCCAGCAGCCTCGCCCGGGACAGTCCGGGGCGGTACTTC

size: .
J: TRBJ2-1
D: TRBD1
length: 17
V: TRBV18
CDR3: CASSPLLGTEAYNEQFF
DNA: TGTGCCAGCTCACCGCTTCTAGGGACAGAAGCCTACAATGAGCAGTTCTTC

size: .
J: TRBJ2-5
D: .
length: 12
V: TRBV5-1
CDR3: CASRDNKETQYF
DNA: TGCGCCAGCAGGGACAACAAAGAGACCCAGTACTTC

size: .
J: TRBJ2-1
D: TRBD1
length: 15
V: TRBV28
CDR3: CASSRTGETYNEQFF
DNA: TGTGCCAGCAGTCGGACAGGGGAGACCTACAATGAGCAGTTCTTC

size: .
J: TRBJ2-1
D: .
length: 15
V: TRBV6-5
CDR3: CASSYSGGSVGEQFF
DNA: TGTGCCAGCAGTTACTCGGGTGGGAGCGTTGGTGAGCAGTTCTTC

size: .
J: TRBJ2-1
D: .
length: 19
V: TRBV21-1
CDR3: CASSRGELTSGIGDNEQFF
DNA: TGTGCCAGCAGCAGGGGGGAGTTGACTAGCGGGATAGGGGACAATGAGCAGTTCTTC

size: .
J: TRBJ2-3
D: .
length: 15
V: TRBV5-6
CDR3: CASSFTRASTDTQYF
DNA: TGTGCCAGCAGCTTCACGCGGGCGAGCACAGATACGCAGTATTTT

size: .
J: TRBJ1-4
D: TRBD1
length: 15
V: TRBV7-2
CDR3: CASSLVKGQDEKLFF
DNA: TGTGCCAGCAGCTTAGTTAAGGGACAGGATGAAAAACTGTTTTTT

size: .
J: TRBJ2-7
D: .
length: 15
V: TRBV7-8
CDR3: CASSAQQGIVREQYF
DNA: TGTGCCAGCAGCGCTCAGCAGGGAATTGTCCGCGAGCAGTACTTC

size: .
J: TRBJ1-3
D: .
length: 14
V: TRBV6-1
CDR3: CASSDRGPGNTIYF
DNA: TGTGCCAGCAGTGACAGGGGACCAGGAAACACCATATATTTT

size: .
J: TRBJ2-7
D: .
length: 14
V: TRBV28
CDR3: CASSLGYRAHEQYF
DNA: TGTGCCAGCAGTTTAGGGTACAGGGCACACGAGCAGTACTTC

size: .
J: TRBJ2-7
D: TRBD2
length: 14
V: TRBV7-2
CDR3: CASSLVLAGYEQYF
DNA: TGTGCCAGCAGCTTAGTCCTAGCGGGCTACGAGCAGTACTTC